These 11 T cell receptor beta chains share one sample of origin, sequenced in a study of T cells in Graves' hyperthyroidism and ophthalmopathy. Amplified TCR beta CDR3 regions derived from RNA transcripts. An initial round of RT-PCR targeting the TCR CDR3 relied on the HTBI primer set. From the multiplex PCR reads, TCRdb called clonotypes with MiXCR, one entry per CDR3 protein. In the table there are 20,000 to 30,000 distinct CDR3 sequences, approximately 45% of which are singletons. Sequencing input: blood. The receptors stem from a woman between 25 and 40 years old with Graves' hyperthyroidism.

This chain joins TRBV6-5 and TRBJ1-2; a possible D gene is TRBD1 (6 bases). The germline V and J ends were trimmed by 2 bases and 0 bases, with 7 bases remaining between them. The CDR3 consists of 14 residues. Germline CDR1 and CDR2: MNHEY and SVGAGI. CDR3: CASSYQGTNYGYTF. CDR3 nucleotides: TGTGCCAGCAGTTACCAGGGGACTAACTATGGCTACACCTTC.

At least ten counts were recorded for this clonotype. The chain links TRBV28 to TRBJ1-5; 8 positions agree with TRBD1. Trimming cost V 6 bases and J 6 bases; bases outside gene matches: 7. CDR3 size: 14 residues. Germline CDR1 and CDR2: MDHEN and SYDVKM. The CDR3 coding sequence is TGTGCCAGCAGGTGGACAGGGTGGGTTCAGCCCCAGCATTTT. Its translation: CASRWTGWVQPQHF. Based on the CDR3 plus reference TRBV28 and TRBJ1-5, the full variable domain is DVKVTQSSRYLVKRTGEKVFLECVQDMDHENMFWYRQDPGLGLRLIYFSYDVKMKEKGDIPEGYSVSREKKERFSLILESASTNQTSMYLCASRWTGWVQPQHFGDGTRLSIL.

Written as DNA, the CDR3 is TGTGCCAGCAGCTTGACTCAGGGGGACGAGCAGTACTTC. Protein sequence: CASSLTQGDEQYF. The chain joins TRBV5-4 to TRBJ2-7; 7 nucleotides line up with TRBD1. There are 13 residues in the CDR3. V lost 1 base to trimming and J lost 5 bases; unmatched junction nucleotides: 3. The germline CDR1 and CDR2 sequences are SGHNT and YYREEE (reference sequence).

This clonotype was seen a single time. Mismatch with germline at one junction end may stem from a read error. This chain links TRBV5-1 with TRBJ1-4, with 7 bases identical to TRBD1. The CDR3 covers 14 residues. From germline, CDR1 is SGHRS and CDR2 YFSETQ. The CDR3 reads CASSLGRQGERLFF. The CDR3 region has the DNA TGCGCCAGCAGCCTGGGAAGACAGGGAGAAAGACTGTTTTTT. Looking up the rest from reference TRBV5-1 and TRBJ1-4 gives the full variable domain: KAGVTQTPRYLIKTRGQQVTLSCSPISGHRSVSWYQQTPGQGLQFLFEYFSETQRNKGNFPGRFSGRQFSNSRSEMNVSTLELGDSALYLCASSLGRQGERLFFGSGTQLSVL.

This clonotype was picked up many times. V gene TRBV20-1 combines with J gene TRBJ2-4, with D perhaps assigned TRBD1 or TRBD2 (6 bases each). The CDR3 is made up of 14 amino acids. Germline V gives CDR1 DFQATT, CDR2 SNEGSKA (reference sequence). Trimming cost V 6 bases and J 0 bases, with 12 bases left between them. The CDR3 loop reads CSAVQGLAKNIQYF. The CDR3 nucleotides read TGCAGTGCCGTACAGGGACTAGCCAAAAACATTCAGTACTTC.

As regards this clonotype: The limits of the CDR3 on the DNA are not certain, so only TCRdb's listed CDR3 is given. This chain links TRBV12-3 or TRBV12-4 with TRBJ1-5. The CDR3 region is 19 residues in length, termini included. CDR3 sequence reads: CASSFDNYNEQFFGQPQHF.

This clonotype occurred many times. The V call is TRBV12-3 or TRBV12-4, the J call TRBJ2-1; 12 bases map to TRBD2. The CDR3 sequence is 18 residues long. The ends lost 7 bases at V and 7 bases at J; junction bases unmatched: 17. CDR3 amino acids: CASIPSGRAQSVRNEQFF. The CDR3 DNA reads TGTGCCAGCATTCCTAGCGGGAGGGCCCAAAGTGTGAGGAATGAGCAGTTCTTC.

The chain combines TRBV5-1 with TRBJ2-7, with unresolved D. The germline V and J ends were trimmed by 4 bases and 0 bases, with 11 bases remaining between them. Germline CDR1 reads SGHRS; CDR2 reads YFSETQ. The CDR3 is made up of 14 amino acids. CDR3 DNA sequence: TGCGCCAGCAGCGACGAAGAAAGCTCCTACGAGCAGTACTTC. This sequence encodes CASSDEESSYEQYF.

This clonotype is medium-sized (0.01 to 0.1%) by share. The chain has TRBV29-1 and TRBJ1-3, with D perhaps matching TRBD1 (5 bases). This CDR3 is 13 amino acids long. V lost 7 bases and J lost 0, with 10 bases in between. Germline CDR1 and CDR2: SQVTM and ANQGSEA. As DNA, the CDR3 is TGCAGCGCCCGGGGGGGCTCTGGAAACACCATATATTTT. Its protein is CSARGGSGNTIYF. The variable domain in full, completed from reference TRBV29-1 and TRBJ1-3, reads SAVISQKPSRDICQRGTSLTIQCQVDSQVTMMFWYRQQPGQSLTLIATANQGSEATYESGFVIDKFPISRPNLTFSTLTVSNMSPEDSSIYLCSARGGSGNTIYFGEGSWLTVV.

This clonotype was counted at least ten times. The chain joins TRBV11-2 to TRBJ2-7; TRBD1 agrees at 10 bases. Germline V gene sequence: CDR1 SGHAT, CDR2 FQNNGV. The CDR3 is 14 residues long. V trimming: 5 bases; J trimming: 2 bases; junction bases outside the gene matches: 3. The CDR3 bases are TGTGCCAGCAGCCCCGGGACAGGGGCCTACGAGCAGTACTTC. Its protein product is CASSPGTGAYEQYF.

For this clonotype: A much larger clone lies a single base off, so this may be a read error. The gene calls are TRBV12-3 or TRBV12-4 and TRBJ2-1; 12 bases line up with TRBD2. The CDR3 is made up of 15 amino acids. The CDR3 DNA reads TGTGCCAGCAGCCCTAGCGGGAGGGTCGACAATAAGCAGTTCTTC. Translated: CASSPSGRVDNKQFF.